These T cell receptor beta chains were read from a single sample in a study of shared clonotypes between healthy human individuals. Some clones are missing from TCRdb's copy, which holds only in-frame ones; the method was immunoSEQ multiplex PCR. The sample has about 2.3 million clones; 93% are singletons. Sequenced material: naive CD4+ T cells from PBMCs. These receptors all stem from a man aged 18 to 30 in good health. Some clones in this sample may be carry-over from other donors' samples. Both conserved end residues are part of each CDR3. A D gene is named only where the DNA matches it firmly. Part of the rows lack a size; the others show once, few, many or a class for expanded clones.

CDR3nt: TGTGCCAGCAGTGACGTCGCGGGCCGACTCTCCTACGAGCAGTACTTC
CDR3aa: CASSDVAGRLSYEQYF
d_gene: -
v_gene: TRBV25-1
j_gene: TRBJ2-7
abundance: -

CDR3nt: TGTGCCAGCAGCGCTACAGGTACCTACGAGCAGTACTTC
CDR3aa: CASSATGTYEQYF
d_gene: -
v_gene: TRBV7-3
j_gene: TRBJ2-7
abundance: -

CDR3nt: TGTGCCAGTACCCCGGGGGGGCGGGGGCTTGGGGCCAACGTCCTGACTTTC
CDR3aa: CASTPGGRGLGANVLTF
d_gene: TRBD2
v_gene: TRBV19
j_gene: TRBJ2-6
abundance: -

CDR3nt: TGCGCCAGCAGCCAAGTCGGAGACGGACGAAATCAGCCCCAGCATTTT
CDR3aa: CASSQVGDGRNQPQHF
d_gene: -
v_gene: TRBV4-1
j_gene: TRBJ1-5
abundance: -

CDR3nt: TGCAGCGTTGTTGCATTGGCTAGCGCGAGGGGTAATGAGCAGTTCTTC
CDR3aa: CSVVALASARGNEQFF
d_gene: -
v_gene: TRBV29-1
j_gene: TRBJ2-1
abundance: -

CDR3nt: TGTGCCAGCAGGCCCCCGGGGACCGGGGAGCTGTTTTTT
CDR3aa: CASRPPGTGELFF
d_gene: -
v_gene: TRBV6-5
j_gene: TRBJ2-2
abundance: -

CDR3nt: TGTGCCAGCAGTCTTCAGACAGGGAGGGCTTTCTTT
CDR3aa: CASSLQTGRAFF
d_gene: TRBD1
v_gene: TRBV28
j_gene: TRBJ1-1
abundance: -

CDR3nt: TGTGCCAGCAGCGTAGCTGGGGAGGGAGCTACCTCTGGAAACACCATATATTTT
CDR3aa: CASSVAGEGATSGNTIYF
d_gene: -
v_gene: TRBV9
j_gene: TRBJ1-3
abundance: -

CDR3nt: TGTGCCAGCAGCCGACCCCTAGCGGGAGCAAAAAACATTCAGTACTTC
CDR3aa: CASSRPLAGAKNIQYF
d_gene: TRBD2
v_gene: TRBV5-4
j_gene: TRBJ2-4
abundance: -

CDR3nt: TGTGCCATCAGTGAATTGGGGACTAGCGGAGAGACCCAGTACTTC
CDR3aa: CAISELGTSGETQYF
d_gene: TRBD2
v_gene: TRBV10-3
j_gene: TRBJ2-5
abundance: -

CDR3nt: TGTGCCTGGAGTGTAGCGTCCTCAAATGAGCAGTTCTTC
CDR3aa: CAWSVASSNEQFF
d_gene: -
v_gene: TRBV30
j_gene: TRBJ2-1
abundance: -

CDR3nt: TGCGCCAGCAGCTCACAGGGATTTAACTATGGCTACACCTTC
CDR3aa: CASSSQGFNYGYTF
d_gene: -
v_gene: TRBV5-1
j_gene: TRBJ1-2
abundance: -

CDR3nt: TGTGCCAGCAGGAAGACGGGACAGATAACCTACGAGCAGTACTTC
CDR3aa: CASRKTGQITYEQYF
d_gene: TRBD1
v_gene: TRBV27
j_gene: TRBJ2-7
abundance: -

CDR3nt: TGTGCCAGCAGCCAACCGGGACAGCGCTATGGCTACACCTTC
CDR3aa: CASSQPGQRYGYTF
d_gene: TRBD1
v_gene: TRBV14
j_gene: TRBJ1-2
abundance: -

CDR3nt: TGTGCCAGCAGCTTAACTCCAGGGTTGGTCTATGAGCAGTTCTTC
CDR3aa: CASSLTPGLVYEQFF
d_gene: -
v_gene: TRBV13
j_gene: TRBJ2-1
abundance: once

CDR3nt: TGTGCCAGCAGCCTGGACAGGACAGTAACTACTGAGCAGTTCTTC
CDR3aa: CASSLDRTVTTEQFF
d_gene: TRBD1
v_gene: TRBV5-6
j_gene: TRBJ2-1
abundance: -

CDR3nt: TGCAGCGTAGAATCTAGGGGGAAAGGGACGTTATACGAGCAGTACTTC
CDR3aa: CSVESRGKGTLYEQYF
d_gene: -
v_gene: TRBV29-1
j_gene: TRBJ2-7
abundance: -

CDR3nt: TGTGCCACTCGTGTGGGCGGGAGCTCCTACAATGAGCAGTTCTTC
CDR3aa: CATRVGGSSYNEQFF
d_gene: TRBD2
v_gene: TRBV19
j_gene: TRBJ2-1
abundance: -

CDR3nt: TGTGCCAGCAGTTACCAGGCAGGGGGCGCAAACTATGGCTACACCTTC
CDR3aa: CASSYQAGGANYGYTF
d_gene: TRBD1
v_gene: TRBV6-5
j_gene: TRBJ1-2
abundance: -

CDR3nt: TGTGCCAGCAGCTTACTGGGACCTTACAATGAGCAGTTCTTC
CDR3aa: CASSLLGPYNEQFF
d_gene: -
v_gene: TRBV7-2
j_gene: TRBJ2-1
abundance: -

CDR3nt: TGTGCCATCAGTGGAACACAGGGGTCGGGGGAGACCCAGTACTTC
CDR3aa: CAISGTQGSGETQYF
d_gene: TRBD1
v_gene: TRBV10-3
j_gene: TRBJ2-5
abundance: -

CDR3nt: TGTGCCAGCAGCTCCGCTGCCGGACAGGGTGGTAACTATGGCTACACCTTC
CDR3aa: CASSSAAGQGGNYGYTF
d_gene: TRBD1
v_gene: TRBV7-9
j_gene: TRBJ1-2
abundance: -

CDR3nt: TGTGCCACCAGCAGGAGACAGGGCAACTCTGGAAACACCATATATTTT
CDR3aa: CATSRRQGNSGNTIYF
d_gene: TRBD1
v_gene: TRBV15
j_gene: TRBJ1-3
abundance: -

CDR3nt: TGCGCCAGCACCATAGACAGGGTAACCGGGGAGCTGTTTTTT
CDR3aa: CASTIDRVTGELFF
d_gene: TRBD1
v_gene: TRBV5-1
j_gene: TRBJ2-2
abundance: -

CDR3nt: TGTGCCAGCAGCCCTGACCTCAGGGTCCGTGGTGGCTACACCTTC
CDR3aa: CASSPDLRVRGGYTF
d_gene: -
v_gene: TRBV7-8
j_gene: TRBJ1-2
abundance: -

CDR3nt: TGTGCCAGCAGTGAATCAGGGACTAGCAGGGTCGAGCAGTACTTC
CDR3aa: CASSESGTSRVEQYF
d_gene: TRBD2
v_gene: TRBV25-1
j_gene: TRBJ2-7
abundance: -

CDR3nt: TGCGCCAGCAGCTTGACCACTAACTCCTACGAGCAGTACTTC
CDR3aa: CASSLTTNSYEQYF
d_gene: -
v_gene: TRBV5-1
j_gene: TRBJ2-7
abundance: -

CDR3nt: TGTGCCAGCAGTCCGATGACTAGCGGGAGGGCGAGGGCAGATACGCAGTATTTT
CDR3aa: CASSPMTSGRARADTQYF
d_gene: TRBD2
v_gene: TRBV27
j_gene: TRBJ2-3
abundance: -

CDR3nt: TGTGCCAGCAGTTTAAGGACAGGGCACTATGGCTACACCTTC
CDR3aa: CASSLRTGHYGYTF
d_gene: TRBD1
v_gene: TRBV28
j_gene: TRBJ1-2
abundance: -

CDR3nt: TGTGCCAGCAGCTACCAACCGGGACAGGGGTCGCAGCAGTACTTC
CDR3aa: CASSYQPGQGSQQYF
d_gene: TRBD1
v_gene: TRBV7-2
j_gene: TRBJ2-7
abundance: -

CDR3nt: TGCGCCAGCAGCGAACGGGCCCCCAAACCCGGGGAGCTGTTTTTT
CDR3aa: CASSERAPKPGELFF
d_gene: -
v_gene: TRBV5-1
j_gene: TRBJ2-2
abundance: once

CDR3nt: TGTGCCAGCAGTTCCGGTTCGACAGGGTTGAACACTGAAGCTTTCTTT
CDR3aa: CASSSGSTGLNTEAFF
d_gene: TRBD1
v_gene: TRBV28
j_gene: TRBJ1-1
abundance: -

CDR3nt: TGTGCCAGCAGTACGGGACAGTTCCAAGAGACCCAGTACTTC
CDR3aa: CASSTGQFQETQYF
d_gene: TRBD1
v_gene: TRBV6-1
j_gene: TRBJ2-5
abundance: -

CDR3nt: TGCGCCAGCAGCTTTGGCGGGAGGGCCGGGGGGTCCTACAATGAGCAGTTCTTC
CDR3aa: CASSFGGRAGGSYNEQFF
d_gene: TRBD2
v_gene: TRBV5-1
j_gene: TRBJ2-1
abundance: -

CDR3nt: TGTGCCAGCTCGGATTCGGTTTTCCGTGTGGACTTC
CDR3aa: CASSDSVFRVDF
d_gene: -
v_gene: TRBV25-1
j_gene: TRBJ2-7
abundance: -

CDR3nt: TGTGCCAGCAGCTCATCCGACGGGGTGCGGAATGAGCAGTTCTTC
CDR3aa: CASSSSDGVRNEQFF
d_gene: -
v_gene: TRBV7-2
j_gene: TRBJ2-1
abundance: -

CDR3nt: TGTGCCAGCAGAGGAAGCAGTCAGTTCGGTGAAGCTTTCTTT
CDR3aa: CASRGSSQFGEAFF
d_gene: -
v_gene: TRBV25-1
j_gene: TRBJ1-1
abundance: few

CDR3nt: TGTGCCAGCAGCCATACCGCAGATACGCAGTATTTT
CDR3aa: CASSHTADTQYF
d_gene: -
v_gene: TRBV14
j_gene: TRBJ2-3
abundance: -

CDR3nt: TGTGCCAGCAGTCGACAGGGGGGCAATCAGCCCCAGCATTTT
CDR3aa: CASSRQGGNQPQHF
d_gene: TRBD1
v_gene: TRBV2
j_gene: TRBJ1-5
abundance: few

CDR3nt: TGTGCCAGCAGAAACCGGGACAGGGGTTCCTACGAGCAGTACTTC
CDR3aa: CASRNRDRGSYEQYF
d_gene: TRBD1
v_gene: TRBV6-1
j_gene: TRBJ2-7
abundance: -

CDR3nt: TGTGCCAGTAGTCGACAGGGTGTTACTAATGAAAAACTGTTTTTT
CDR3aa: CASSRQGVTNEKLFF
d_gene: TRBD1
v_gene: TRBV19
j_gene: TRBJ1-4
abundance: -

CDR3nt: TGTGCCAGCAGCCAAACCTGGGAGTTCCCCCGTCAGGATGAGCAGTTCTTC
CDR3aa: CASSQTWEFPRQDEQFF
d_gene: -
v_gene: TRBV5-6
j_gene: TRBJ2-1
abundance: -

CDR3nt: TGTGCCAGCCGGGCGGAGGACAGGGTCGAGCAGTACTTC
CDR3aa: CASRAEDRVEQYF
d_gene: TRBD1
v_gene: TRBV28
j_gene: TRBJ2-7
abundance: -

CDR3nt: TGTGCCAGCAGGGAGGCAGGGACAGGGGGCTACGAGCAGTACTTC
CDR3aa: CASREAGTGGYEQYF
d_gene: TRBD1
v_gene: TRBV2
j_gene: TRBJ2-7
abundance: -

CDR3nt: TGTGCCAGCAGTTTCCGGGGGGCTGCCTATGGCTACACCTTC
CDR3aa: CASSFRGAAYGYTF
d_gene: -
v_gene: TRBV28
j_gene: TRBJ1-2
abundance: -

CDR3nt: TGTGCCAGCAGCTCGCAACCCTCGGGGAGCACCGGGGAGCTGTTTTTT
CDR3aa: CASSSQPSGSTGELFF
d_gene: -
v_gene: TRBV5-6
j_gene: TRBJ2-2
abundance: -

CDR3nt: TGTGCCAGCAGCTTGCGTTTCGGGGGCTTGGATACGCAGTATTTT
CDR3aa: CASSLRFGGLDTQYF
d_gene: -
v_gene: TRBV5-6
j_gene: TRBJ2-3
abundance: once

CDR3nt: TGTGCCAGCTCAATTCCGGGCCCGAGGACAGATACGCAGTATTTT
CDR3aa: CASSIPGPRTDTQYF
d_gene: -
v_gene: TRBV18
j_gene: TRBJ2-3
abundance: once

CDR3nt: TGTGCCAGCAGCGTAAGCGGGAGGTACAATGAGCAGTTCTTC
CDR3aa: CASSVSGRYNEQFF
d_gene: TRBD2
v_gene: TRBV9
j_gene: TRBJ2-1
abundance: -

CDR3nt: TGTGCCATCAGTGAGTCAATGGGGGGGCGAGGAGAAAAACTGTTTTTT
CDR3aa: CAISESMGGRGEKLFF
d_gene: -
v_gene: TRBV10-3
j_gene: TRBJ1-4
abundance: -

CDR3nt: TGTGCCTGGATTCCCATGACAGGGGCCTCGAACACTGAAGCTTTCTTT
CDR3aa: CAWIPMTGASNTEAFF
d_gene: TRBD1
v_gene: TRBV30
j_gene: TRBJ1-1
abundance: -

CDR3nt: TGTGCCAGCAGCCAAGTCCCCCCCTACGAGCAGTACTTC
CDR3aa: CASSQVPPYEQYF
d_gene: -
v_gene: TRBV4-2
j_gene: TRBJ2-7
abundance: -

CDR3nt: TGTGCCAGCACCACTCGGGGTTATAGCAATCAGCCCCAGCATTTT
CDR3aa: CASTTRGYSNQPQHF
d_gene: -
v_gene: TRBV28
j_gene: TRBJ1-5
abundance: -

CDR3nt: TGCGCCAGCAGCCTCGAGCAGGGGGCGAGTCAGCCCCAGCATTTT
CDR3aa: CASSLEQGASQPQHF
d_gene: TRBD1
v_gene: TRBV4-3
j_gene: TRBJ1-5
abundance: -

CDR3nt: TGTGCCAGCAGGACCGGGACACCCTACGAGCAGTACTTC
CDR3aa: CASRTGTPYEQYF
d_gene: -
v_gene: TRBV6-1
j_gene: TRBJ2-7
abundance: -

CDR3nt: TGTGCCAGCAGCTTAGGTAGCGGGAGCTCCTACGAGCAGTACTTC
CDR3aa: CASSLGSGSSYEQYF
d_gene: TRBD2
v_gene: TRBV7-2
j_gene: TRBJ2-7
abundance: -

CDR3nt: TGTGCCAGCCTCATCTCTGGGGCCAACGTCCTGACTTTC
CDR3aa: CASLISGANVLTF
d_gene: -
v_gene: TRBV10-3
j_gene: TRBJ2-6
abundance: -

CDR3nt: TGTGCCAGTGCCCGTTCCACCGGGGAGCTGTTTTTT
CDR3aa: CASARSTGELFF
d_gene: -
v_gene: TRBV27
j_gene: TRBJ2-2
abundance: -

CDR3nt: TGTGCCAGCAGTTACGACGGGAACATTGAAGCTTTCTTT
CDR3aa: CASSYDGNIEAFF
d_gene: -
v_gene: TRBV6-5
j_gene: TRBJ1-1
abundance: -